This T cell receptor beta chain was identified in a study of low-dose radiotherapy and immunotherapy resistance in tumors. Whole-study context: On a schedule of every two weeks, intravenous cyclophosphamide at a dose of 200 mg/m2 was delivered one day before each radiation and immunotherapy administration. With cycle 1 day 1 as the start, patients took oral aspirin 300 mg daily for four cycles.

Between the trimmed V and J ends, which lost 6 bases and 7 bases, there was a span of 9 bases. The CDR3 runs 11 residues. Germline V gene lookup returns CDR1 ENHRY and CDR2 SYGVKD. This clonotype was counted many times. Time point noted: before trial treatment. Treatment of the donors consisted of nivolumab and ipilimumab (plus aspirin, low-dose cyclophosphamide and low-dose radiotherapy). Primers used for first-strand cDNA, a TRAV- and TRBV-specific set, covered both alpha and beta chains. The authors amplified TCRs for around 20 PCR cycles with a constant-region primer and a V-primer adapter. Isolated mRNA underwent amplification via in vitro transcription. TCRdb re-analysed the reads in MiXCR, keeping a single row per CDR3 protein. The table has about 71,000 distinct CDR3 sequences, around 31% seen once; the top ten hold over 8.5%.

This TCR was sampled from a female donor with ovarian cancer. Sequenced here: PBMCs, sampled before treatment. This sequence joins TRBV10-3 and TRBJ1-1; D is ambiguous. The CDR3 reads CAIRQGVEAFF. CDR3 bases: TGTGCCATCAGGCAAGGTGTTGAAGCTTTCTTT.